Shown below are 31 T cell receptor beta chains from a single sample sequenced in a study of blood T cell repertoires in COVID-19. TCRdb's copy holds only in-frame clones and misses some; the assay was immunoSEQ multiplex PCR. The sample has approximately 100,000 clones; 75% to 90% are singletons. The material sequenced was peripheral blood. The receptor set was obtained from a woman at least 80 years old with acute or convalescent COVID-19.

The chain recombines TRBV18 with TRBJ1-3; perhaps TRBD1 as D (5 bases). Germline CDR1 and CDR2: KGHSH and LQKENI. V lost 3 bases to trimming and J lost 5 bases, with 8 bases between them. The CDR3 is made up of 13 amino acids. CDR3 amino acids: CASSPQGRNTIYF. Here the CDR3 DNA reads TGTGCCAGCTCACCGCAGGGAAGAAACACCATATATTTT.

The rearrangement links TRBV19 to TRBJ1-4; D not certain. The length of the CDR3 is 14 residues. The germline V and J ends were trimmed by 5 bases and 8 bases, with 15 bases remaining between them. Germline V gives CDR1 LNHDA, CDR2 SQIVND (reference sequence). The chain's CDR3 is CASSAEWSGEKLFF. Written as DNA, the CDR3 is TGTGCCAGTAGTGCGGAGTGGTCGGGGGAAAAACTGTTTTTT.

The V and J genes are TRBV6-5 and TRBJ2-1, with 10 bases fitting TRBD2. With V trimmed by 2 bases and J by 7 bases, 8 bases remained unmatched. The CDR3 loop spans 16 amino acids. Germline V gene sequence: CDR1 MNHEY, CDR2 SVGAGI. CDR3 nucleotides: TGTGCCAGCAGTTACCCCCGTAGCGGGGGGTTGAATGAGCAGTTCTTC. As protein: CASSYPRSGGLNEQFF.

V and J are TRBV2 and TRBJ1-1; D gene ambiguous. Germline assignment: CDR1 SNHLY and CDR2 FYNNEI. V was cut by 9 bases and J by 11 bases, with 19 bases left in between. This CDR3 spans 12 amino acids. Written as DNA, the CDR3 is TGTGCCAGTTTTATAGGAGGCAGTCGGGCTTTCTTT. Translation gives CASFIGGSRAFF.

The V call is TRBV15, the J call TRBJ2-3, with unresolved D. CDR3 length: 15 amino acids. The germline V gene has CDR1 LNHNV and CDR2 YYDKDF (reference sequence). The V end lost 0 bases, the J end lost 6 bases, and 13 bases lay between the germline ends. The CDR3 coding sequence is TGTGCCACCAGCAGAGATGATAGCTTGGGTGATACGCAGTATTTT. As protein: CATSRDDSLGDTQYF.

The chain links TRBV27 to TRBJ2-7, with D possibly TRBD2 on 7 matching bases. The V end lost 7 bases, the J end lost 5 bases, and 24 bases lay between the germline ends. The CDR3 sequence is 16 residues long. Germline V gene lookup returns CDR1 MNHEY and CDR2 SMNVEV (reference sequence). CDR3 residues: CASISFGRGGGHEQYF. In nucleotides, the CDR3 is TGTGCCAGCATCTCCTTTGGTCGAGGGGGGGGGCACGAGCAGTACTTC.

The chain is built from TRBV10-3 and TRBJ2-3; 7 bases align to TRBD1. V was clipped by 6 bases and J by 2 bases; unmatched bases: 8. From germline, CDR1 is ENHRY and CDR2 SYGVKD. The CDR3 is 15 amino acids. The CDR3: CAIRGTETYTDTQYF. CDR3 coding DNA: TGTGCCATCAGGGGGACAGAGACTTACACAGATACGCAGTATTTT.

The J gene is TRBJ1-5, the V gene TRBV2; weak D call: TRBD1 (6 bases). Germline-derived CDR1 and CDR2 are SNHLY and FYNNEI. The V gene lost 6 bases and the J gene lost 0 bases, with 12 bases spanning the gap. The CDR3 runs 15 residues. The CDR3 sequence: CASRDRRNSNQPQHF. For the CDR3, the DNA is TGTGCCAGCAGGGACAGACGTAATAGCAATCAGCCCCAGCATTTT.

The CDR3 region is CASSLGISVTGELFF. The CDR3 DNA is TGTGCCAGCAGCTTAGGTATATCCGTCACCGGGGAGCTGTTTTTT. The chain has TRBV7-9 and TRBJ2-2, with unresolved D. V was clipped by 1 base and J by 4 bases, with 10 bases between them. Looked up from germline, CDR1 is SEHNR and CDR2 is FQNEAQ (reference sequence). The CDR3 is 15 amino acids.

The chain combines TRBV9 with TRBJ1-1; D is unclear. The CDR3 extends over 14 amino acids. Trimming took 0 bases from V and 4 from J, leaving 10 bases between them. In germline, CDR1 is SGDLS, CDR2 YYNGEE. The CDR3 protein is CASSVAGSGTEAFF. In DNA, the CDR3 is TGTGCCAGCAGCGTAGCCGGTAGCGGCACTGAAGCTTTCTTT.

This clone was seen only once. The CDR3 is CASSPFGQGGETQYF. The CDR3 bases are TGCGCCAGCAGCCCTTTTGGACAGGGTGGAGAGACCCAGTACTTC. J is TRBJ2-5 and V is TRBV5-1; 8 nucleotides match TRBD1. CDR3 length: 15 amino acids. CDR1 SGHRS and CDR2 YFSETQ come from the germline V gene. Trimming cost V 4 bases and J 4 bases; bases outside gene matches: 9.

This clone was counted between two and nine times. V gene TRBV7-2 combines with J gene TRBJ1-1; D is possibly TRBD1 (5 bases). This CDR3 is 15 amino acids long. In germline, CDR1 is SGHTA, CDR2 FQGNSA. V was cut by 1 base and J by 4 bases, with 13 bases left in between. CDR3 bases: TGTGCCAGCAGCTTAGATTCGACAGCGAGCACTGAAGCTTTCTTT. It specifies CASSLDSTASTEAFF.

This chain links TRBV15 with TRBJ2-5; D remains ambiguous. CDR1 and CDR2 from the germline V gene are LNHNV and YYDKDF (reference sequence). Trimming removed 4 bases at V and 5 bases at J, with 11 bases between. The CDR3 has 13 amino acids. This CDR3 is CATSTRGEETQYF. The CDR3 bases are TGTGCCACCAGCACCCGCGGCGAGGAGACCCAGTACTTC.

This clone was seen only once. V gene TRBV5-1 combines with J gene TRBJ1-1, with D uncertain. The germline V gene has CDR1 SGHRS and CDR2 YFSETQ. This CDR3 spans 11 amino acids. Trimming took off 3 bases at V and 2 bases at J, with 2 bases between the two ends. The CDR3 nucleotides are TGCGCCAGCAGCTCTAACACTGAAGCTTTCTTT. This gives the protein CASSSNTEAFF.

V usage is TRBV28 and J usage is TRBJ2-5; D is perhaps TRBD1 (6 bases). The CDR3 has 14 residues. V gave up 2 bases and J gave up 4 bases, with 11 bases separating them. Germline CDR1 is MDHEN and CDR2 is SYDVKM. The CDR3 bases are TGTGCCAGCAGTTTACCAGGGGAAGGAGAGACCCAGTACTTC. It yields the protein CASSLPGEGETQYF.

The rearrangement uses TRBV6-5 and TRBJ1-5; possibly TRBD1 for D (6 bases). There are 13 residues in the CDR3. The V gene lost 2 bases and the J gene lost 6 bases, with 8 bases spanning the gap. In germline, CDR1 is MNHEY, CDR2 SVGAGI. The chain's CDR3 is CASSYTGSQPQHF. In nucleotides, the CDR3 is TGTGCCAGCAGTTACACAGGGTCTCAGCCCCAGCATTTT.

This chain uses TRBV9 with TRBJ1-2; possible D gene TRBD1, 6 bases. Trimming cost V 0 bases and J 6 bases, with 9 bases left between them. CDR3 length equals 13 residues. Germline CDR1 and CDR2: SGDLS and YYNGEE. CDR3 residues: CASSVGAGDGYTF. Here the CDR3 DNA reads TGTGCCAGCAGCGTAGGGGCAGGGGATGGCTACACCTTC.

This clone is labeled as medium-sized (0.01 to 0.1%). This rearrangement joins TRBV6-4 to TRBJ2-1; 9 bases agree with TRBD1. CDR1 and CDR2 from the germline V gene are MRHNA and SNTAGT. The CDR3 is 14 residues long. V lost 5 bases to trimming and J lost 8 bases; unmatched junction nucleotides: 7. The CDR3 DNA reads as TGTGCCAGCAGTTCCGGGACAGGGAATGATGAGCAGTTCTTC. Protein sequence: CASSSGTGNDEQFF.

The chain couples TRBV6-5 to TRBJ1-1; 8 nucleotides line up with TRBD1. The CDR3 has 12 residues. The V gene's germline CDR1 is MNHEY and CDR2 SVGAGI. V gave up 6 bases and J gave up 9 bases; unmatched junction bases: 6. The CDR3 is CASRSTGEKAFF. The CDR3 region has the DNA TGTGCCAGCAGATCGACAGGGGAGAAAGCTTTCTTT.

This clone was recorded once. The chain combines TRBV10-3 with TRBJ2-3; 9 nucleotides match TRBD2. The J segment lost 3 bases and the V segment lost 2 bases, leaving 3 bases of the junction unmatched. Per germline, CDR1 ENHRY and CDR2 SYGVKD. The CDR3 contains 15 residues. The CDR3 sequence: CAISEGAGGTDTQYF. The CDR3 nucleotides are TGTGCCATCAGTGAGGGGGCGGGGGGGACAGATACGCAGTATTTT.

This chain links TRBV28 with TRBJ1-5; 11 nucleotides match TRBD1. Trimming at V came to 3 bases and at J to 6 bases, leaving 4 bases not matched to a gene. From germline, CDR1 is MDHEN and CDR2 SYDVKM. This CDR3 region has 15 residues. The CDR3 DNA reads TGTGCCAGCAGTTTGGGGGACAGGGGGGGTCAGCCCCAGCATTTT. It is translated as CASSLGDRGGQPQHF.

The rearrangement uses TRBV2 and TRBJ1-5; D may be TRBD1 (6 bases). V was cut by 3 bases and J by 4 bases, with 16 bases left in between. The length of the CDR3 is 16 residues. Looked up from germline, CDR1 is SNHLY and CDR2 is FYNNEI. The CDR3 nucleotides read TGTGCCAGCAGTGAGGCCGGACAGTCGAGGAATCAGCCCCAGCATTTT. Its translation: CASSEAGQSRNQPQHF.

J is TRBJ1-2 and V is TRBV12-3 or TRBV12-4; TRBD1 matches 8 bases. This CDR3 region has 13 residues. The junction had 5 bases not matched to a gene; V was cut back by 5 bases and J by 6 bases. The CDR3 protein is CASSQQGGHGYTF. The CDR3 DNA sequence: TGTGCCAGCAGTCAACAGGGGGGACATGGCTACACCTTC.

The CDR3, as DNA: TGTGCCAGTAGTTTAATGACAGGGGAGACCCAGTACTTC. This sequence encodes CASSLMTGETQYF. The chain employs TRBV19 and TRBJ2-5; 7 nucleotides agree with TRBD1. The CDR3 totals 13 residues. The germline gives CDR1 LNHDA, CDR2 SQIVND (reference sequence). The J segment lost 5 bases and the V segment lost 5 bases, leaving 5 bases of the junction unmatched.

This clone appeared once. The chain is built from TRBV18 and TRBJ1-2; tentative D call: TRBD1 (6 bases). The CDR3 length is 13 residues. Trimming cost V 6 bases and J 7 bases, with 15 bases left between them. Germline CDR1 is KGHSH and CDR2 is LQKENI. In DNA form, the CDR3 reads TGTGCCAGCTCGAGGACAGATTATGGTGGCTACACCTTC. As protein: CASSRTDYGGYTF.

The chain recombines TRBV9 with TRBJ2-7; D gene unclear. The length of the CDR3 is 11 residues. CDR1 is SGDLS, CDR2 YYNGEE, per germline. V lost 4 bases and J 3 bases, leaving 5 bases between the germline ends. CDR3 sequence reads: CASSLSYEQYF. The CDR3 DNA reads TGTGCCAGCAGCCTCAGCTACGAGCAGTACTTC.

CDR3 residues: CASSLESRLVNYEQYF. In nucleotides, the CDR3 is TGTGCCAGCAGCTTAGAGAGCAGACTAGTGAACTACGAGCAGTACTTC. This chain connects TRBV11-2 to TRBJ2-7; maybe TRBD2 (6 bases). V shed 0 bases and J shed 3 bases, with 15 bases lying between them. This CDR3 has 16 amino acids. The germline V gene encodes CDR1 SGHAT and CDR2 FQNNGV.

The rearrangement joins TRBV2 to TRBJ2-1; TRBD1 matches 9 bases. The trim removed 6 bases at V and 7 bases at J, leaving 13 bases unmatched. CDR3 length: 16 amino acids. The germline CDR1 and CDR2 sequences are SNHLY and FYNNEI. The DNA of the CDR3 is TGTGCCAGCAGCCAGTCCCAGGGACAGGGTCTAAATGAGCAGTTCTTC. This sequence encodes CASSQSQGQGLNEQFF.

This chain connects TRBV24-1 to TRBJ1-1; 8 bases line up with TRBD1. Germline CDR1 reads KGHDR; CDR2 reads SFDVKD. This CDR3 contains 17 residues. V trimming: 4 bases; J trimming: 1 base; junction bases outside the gene matches: 10. The CDR3, as DNA: TGTGCCACCAGTGACTGGGACAGGTTTATTACGAACACTGAAGCTTTCTTT. Protein sequence: CATSDWDRFITNTEAFF.

The rearrangement uses TRBV7-9 and TRBJ2-1, with D possibly being TRBD1 (6 bases). Germline lookup yields CDR1 SEHNR and CDR2 FQNEAQ (reference sequence). With 1 base removed from V and 6 bases from J, the gap between germline ends came to 13 bases. The length of the CDR3 is 15 residues. CDR3 sequence (DNA): TGTGCCAGCAGCTTAGGTACAGGGTTCGGCAATGAGCAGTTCTTC. Residues: CASSLGTGFGNEQFF.

The rearrangement joins TRBV7-2 to TRBJ1-2; D is unclear. The V end was cut by 6 bases, the J end by 4 bases, with 6 bases between. In germline, CDR1 is SGHTA, CDR2 FQGNSA. CDR3 length: 11 residues. The DNA of the CDR3 is TGTGCCAGCAGGGCGGGCTATGGCTACACCTTC. Residues: CASRAGYGYTF. Filled out from reference TRBV7-2 and TRBJ1-2, the complete variable domain reads GAGVSQSPSNKVTEKGKDVELRCDPISGHTALYWYRQSLGQGLEFLIYFQGNSAPDKSGLPSDRFSAERTGGSVSTLTIQRTQQEDSAVYLCASRAGYGYTFGSGTRLTVV.